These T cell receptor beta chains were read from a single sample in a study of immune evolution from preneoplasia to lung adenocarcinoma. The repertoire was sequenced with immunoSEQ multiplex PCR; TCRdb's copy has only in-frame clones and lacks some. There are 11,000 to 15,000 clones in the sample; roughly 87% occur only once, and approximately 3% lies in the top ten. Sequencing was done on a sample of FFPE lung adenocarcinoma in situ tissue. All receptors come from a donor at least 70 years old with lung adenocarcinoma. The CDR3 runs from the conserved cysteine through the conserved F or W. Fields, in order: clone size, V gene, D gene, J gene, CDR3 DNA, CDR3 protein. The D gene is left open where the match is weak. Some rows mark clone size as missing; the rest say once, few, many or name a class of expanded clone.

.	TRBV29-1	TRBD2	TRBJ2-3	TGCAGCGCTCGGACGACTAGCGGGAGAAGCACAGATACGCAGTATTTT	CSARTTSGRSTDTQYF
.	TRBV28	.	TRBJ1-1	TGTGCCAGCAGTCCCTTGGCGGTTGGCACTGAAGCTTTCTTT	CASSPLAVGTEAFF
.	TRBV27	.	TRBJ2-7	TGTGCCAGCAGTGTTCACAGGGTGGAACGAAGGGACTACGAGCAGTACTTC	CASSVHRVERRDYEQYF
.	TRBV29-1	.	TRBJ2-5	TGCAGCGTTGACGGGGGCCGGTCCGGTACCGAGACCCAGTACTTC	CSVDGGRSGTETQYF
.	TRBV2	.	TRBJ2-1	TGTGCCAGCAGATGGTTCGATGAGCAGTTCTTC	CASRWFDEQFF
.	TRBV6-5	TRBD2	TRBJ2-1	TGTGCCAGCAGTTTCCTCGGGGGGGAGCAGTTCTTC	CASSFLGGEQFF
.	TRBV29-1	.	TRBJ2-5	TGCAGCGCCAGGGTGTCGGAGACCCAGTACTTC	CSARVSETQYF
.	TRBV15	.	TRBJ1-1	TGTGCCACCAGCAGAGATTCGAACACTGAAACTTTCTTT	CATSRDSNTETFF
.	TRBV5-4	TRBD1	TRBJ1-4	TGTGCCAGCAGCTTGCGGACAGGGGCAACAACTAATGAAAAACTGTTTTTT	CASSLRTGATTNEKLFF
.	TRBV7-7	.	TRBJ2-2	TGTGCTAGCAGCATAGGGAACACCGGGGAGCTGTTTTTT	CASSIGNTGELFF
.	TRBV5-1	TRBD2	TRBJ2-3	TGCGCCAGCAGCGTAACTAGCGGAGTAGGTACAGATACGCAGTATTTT	CASSVTSGVGTDTQYF
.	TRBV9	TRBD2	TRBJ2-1	TGTGCCAGCAGCGTAGGGACTAGCGGGAGTTTGGGGTACAATGAGCAGTTCTTC	CASSVGTSGSLGYNEQFF
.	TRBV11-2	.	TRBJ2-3	TGTGCCAGCAGCCCCCGGGGCTCTGACACAGATACGCAGTATTTT	CASSPRGSDTDTQYF
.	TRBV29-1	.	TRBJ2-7	TGCAGCGTTGCCCTGACGGCGAGAGAGCAGTACTTC	CSVALTAREQYF
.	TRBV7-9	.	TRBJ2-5	TGTGCCAGCAGCCAATACGGGACGCCCCAAGAGACCCAGTACTTC	CASSQYGTPQETQYF
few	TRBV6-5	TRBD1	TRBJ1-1	TGTGCCAGCAGCTCCGGGACAGGGTCCCACACTGAAGCTTTCTTT	CASSSGTGSHTEAFF
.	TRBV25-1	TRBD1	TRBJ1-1	TGTGCCAGCAGTGAACAGGGGGCCTCGAACACTGAAGCTTTCTTT	CASSEQGASNTEAFF
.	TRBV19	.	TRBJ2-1	TGTGCCAGTAACGAGAAACACTCCTACAATGAGCAGTTCTTC	CASNEKHSYNEQFF
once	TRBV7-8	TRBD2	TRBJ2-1	TGTGCCAGCAGCTTAGGGACTAGCACTGAGCAGTTCTTC	CASSLGTSTEQFF
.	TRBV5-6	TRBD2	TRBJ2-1	TGTGCCAGCAGCTTGGTCGGGAGGGCCTGGAATGAGCAGTTCTTC	CASSLVGRAWNEQFF
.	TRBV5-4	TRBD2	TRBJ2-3	TGTGCCAGCAGCTTTAGCGGGACGGACGTAGATACGCAGTATTTT	CASSFSGTDVDTQYF
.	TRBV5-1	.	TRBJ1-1	TGCGCCAGCAGCTTGGCCGGACCCCGGGGCACTGAAGCTTTCTTT	CASSLAGPRGTEAFF
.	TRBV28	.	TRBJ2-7	TGTGCCAGCAGTTTTATCATGTACTACGAGCAGTACTTC	CASSFIMYYEQYF
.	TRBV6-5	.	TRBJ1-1	TGTGCCAGCAGTTACGCTGCAGGGCCGAACACTGAAGCTTTCTTT	CASSYAAGPNTEAFF
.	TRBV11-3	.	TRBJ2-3	TGTGCCAGCAGCTTAGATCCCACACATTGGACGCAGTATTTT	CASSLDPTHWTQYF
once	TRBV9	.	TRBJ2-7	TGTGCCAGCAGCCCCGGATTATACGAGCAGTACTTC	CASSPGLYEQYF
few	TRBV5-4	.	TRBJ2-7	TGTGCCAGCAGCTTGATTAGTTCTCCCGGCGAGCAGTACTTC	CASSLISSPGEQYF
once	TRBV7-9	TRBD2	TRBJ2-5	TGTGCCAGCAGCCGTTATGGGACTAGAATGGAGACCCAGTACTTC	CASSRYGTRMETQYF
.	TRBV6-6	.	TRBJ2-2	TGTGCCAGCAGTTACTCCGAATCGAACACCGGGGAGCTGTTTTTT	CASSYSESNTGELFF
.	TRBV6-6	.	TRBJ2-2	TGTGCCAGCAGTATCACCGGGGAGCTGTTTTTT	CASSITGELFF
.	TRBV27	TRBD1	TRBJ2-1	TGTGCCAGCAGCGGACAGGAGATCAATGAGCAGTTCTTC	CASSGQEINEQFF
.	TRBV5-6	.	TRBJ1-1	TGTGCCAGCAGCCCGAAGGCCTGGTGGAACACTGAAGCTTTCTTT	CASSPKAWWNTEAFF
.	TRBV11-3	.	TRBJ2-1	TGTGCCAGCAGCTTAGACCAGTGGAATGAGCAGTTCTTC	CASSLDQWNEQFF
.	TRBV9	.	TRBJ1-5	TGTGCCAGCAGCGTAGCTGGGGGGGGTCAGCCCCAGCATTTT	CASSVAGGGQPQHF
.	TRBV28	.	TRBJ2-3	TGTGCCAGCAGTTTAGAGGGTAGGGGGTCCTGGAGCACAGATACGCAGTATTTT	CASSLEGRGSWSTDTQYF
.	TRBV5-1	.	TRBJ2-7	TGCGCCAGCAGGACGGGACTGACCTACGAGCAGTACTTC	CASRTGLTYEQYF
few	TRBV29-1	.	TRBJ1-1	TGCAGCGTTGTCGTCTGGGTGAACACTGAAGCTTTCTTT	CSVVVWVNTEAFF
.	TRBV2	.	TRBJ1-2	TGTGCCAGCAGTGAAATGGTCTGGGAGAGCTATGGCTACACCTTC	CASSEMVWESYGYTF